This note documents a single T cell receptor (beta chain) sequence. What it recognizes is unknown. This entry is derived from a study of OX40 agonist ivuxolimab in advanced cancers. For the study at large: Dose-escalation cases comprised hepatocellular carcinoma, melanoma, renal cell or head and neck cancer.

The CDR3 consists of 17 residues. V lost 5 bases and J lost 0; bases outside the gene matches: 13. Germline values: CDR1 SGHAT, CDR2 FQNNGV. Study-level results: CD4+ T cells averaged fewer expanded clones than CD8+ T cells.

The table came from immunoSEQ multiplex PCR; TCRdb's copy has only in-frame clones and leaves some out. The data hold fewer than 100,000 clones, with about 83% observed a single time. The source of this sequence is an adult with an advanced solid tumor such as melanoma, head and neck, liver or kidney cancer. This specimen was CD4+ or CD8+ T cells sorted from blood, taken in a trial of the OX40 agonist ivuxolimab. This chain uses TRBV11-2 with TRBJ2-7, with 7 bases aligning to TRBD1. CDR3 in DNA: TGTGCCAGCAGCCCGCTAAACAGGGGCCGTAGCTCCTACGAGCAGTACTTC. Amino acid sequence: CASSPLNRGRSSYEQYF.